One and the same sample provided the 22 T cell receptor beta chains below, sequenced in a study of T cell changes during pregnancy in multiple sclerosis. Sequencing used immunoSEQ multiplex PCR; TCRdb keeps in-frame clones, though not all of them. The table includes roughly 23,000 clones, around nine tenths detected once. Sample: CD4+ T cells from peripheral blood mononuclear cells, taken in the second trimester of pregnancy. These receptors all stem from a female donor in good health, enrolled as a control in a pregnancy study.

The genes are TRBV19 and TRBJ2-7; 12 nucleotides match TRBD1. Trimming took 1 base from V and 2 from J; bases not matched to a gene: 3. Germline V gene data show CDR1 as LNHDA and CDR2 as SQIVND (reference sequence). The CDR3 covers 16 residues. CDR3 amino acids: CASSIGGQGATYEQYF. CDR3 in DNA: TGTGCCAGTAGTATAGGGGGACAGGGGGCCACCTACGAGCAGTACTTC.

The rearrangement uses TRBV19 and TRBJ2-1; 7 bases fit TRBD2. CDR3 length: 16 amino acids. The V and J ends lost 1 base and 2 bases, in that order; junction bases with no gene match: 5. Germline lookup yields CDR1 LNHDA and CDR2 SQIVND (reference sequence). The CDR3 DNA reads TGTGCCAGTAGTATAGTGGCTAGCGGAGCCTACAATGAGCAGTTCTTC. This gives the protein CASSIVASGAYNEQFF. The complete variable domain, with remaining parts taken from reference TRBV19 and TRBJ2-1, reads DGGITQSPKYLFRKEGQNVTLSCEQNLNHDAMYWYRQDPGQGLRLIYYSQIVNDFQKGDIAEGYSVSREKKESFPLTVTSAQKNPTAFYLCASSIVASGAYNEQFFGPGTRLTVL.

This chain links TRBV5-8 with TRBJ1-2; 7 positions match TRBD1. The V segment lost 0 bases and the J segment 5 bases; nucleotides outside the gene matches: 7. Germline-derived CDR1 and CDR2 are SGHTS and YDEGEE. This CDR3 region has 15 residues. CDR3 in DNA: TGTGCCAGCAGCTTGGTCGGGACAGTCGGGTATGGCTACACCTTC. Translating it yields CASSLVGTVGYGYTF.

V is TRBV29-1 and J is TRBJ2-3, with 8 bases fitting TRBD1. The junction had 9 bases not matched to a gene; V was cut back by 4 bases and J by 6 bases. Germline assignment: CDR1 SQVTM and CDR2 ANQGSEA. The CDR3 runs 14 residues. CDR3 in DNA: TGCAGCGTTGCCCGACAGGGGAAGGAGGATACGCAGTATTTT. Translating gives CSVARQGKEDTQYF.

The chain is built from TRBV5-1 and TRBJ2-5, with TRBD2 identical over 12 bases. The V and J ends lost 0 bases and 9 bases, in that order; junction bases with no gene match: 12. This CDR3 is 17 amino acids long. Germline V gives CDR1 SGHRS, CDR2 YFSETQ. CDR3 loop: CASSLDLAGGPGWAQYF. The CDR3 DNA reads as TGCGCCAGCAGCTTGGACCTAGCGGGGGGGCCCGGGTGGGCCCAGTACTTC.

The chain uses TRBV5-1 and TRBJ1-1; TRBD1 matches at 11 bases. The CDR3 runs to 13 residues. J lost 8 bases, V lost 3 bases, and 3 bases had no gene match. Looked up from germline, CDR1 is SGHRS and CDR2 is YFSETQ. DNA of the CDR3: TGCGCCAGCAGCTCGGGACAGGGGGGAGAAGCTTTCTTT. Its translation is CASSSGQGGEAFF.

The chain has TRBV11-2 and TRBJ1-4; weak D call: TRBD1 (5 bases). Germline-derived CDR1 and CDR2 are SGHAT and FQNNGV. Trimming took 4 bases from V and 2 from J, leaving 14 bases between them. The CDR3 is 16 amino acids. DNA for the CDR3: TGTGCCAGCAGCTACTCCGTGGGGGGTACTAATGAAAAACTGTTTTTT. This codes for CASSYSVGGTNEKLFF.

Written as DNA, the CDR3 is TGTGCCAGCAGCCAAGGGACAGGGTCGGATACGCAGTATTTT. Encoded protein: CASSQGTGSDTQYF. The chain carries TRBV7-6 and TRBJ2-3; TRBD1 matches at 9 bases. The ends lost 5 bases at V and 6 bases at J; junction bases unmatched: 6. This CDR3 is built from 14 residues. Germline V gene lookup returns CDR1 SGHVS and CDR2 FNYEAQ.

This clone was seen more than once but under ten times. The chain employs TRBV7-3 and TRBJ1-1; 8 positions match TRBD1. The junction had 9 bases not matched to a gene; V was cut back by 1 base and J by 11 bases. The germline gives CDR1 SGHTA, CDR2 FQGTGA. This CDR3 is 14 amino acids long. Written as DNA, the CDR3 is TGTGCCAGCAGCTTAAGGTATCAGGGGGCGGGGGCTTTCTTT. It yields the protein CASSLRYQGAGAFF.

The chain couples TRBV2 to TRBJ1-2; D uncertain. CDR3 length: 14 amino acids. In germline, CDR1 is SNHLY, CDR2 FYNNEI. V lost 5 bases and J 2 bases, leaving 12 bases between the germline ends. The CDR3 bases are TGTGCCAGCAGTCCCGCTCCGGGGAACTATGGCTACACCTTC. This sequence encodes CASSPAPGNYGYTF.

This clone is categorized as medium-sized. This chain links TRBV5-1 with TRBJ2-7; TRBD1 is a possible D gene (6 bases). Germline V gene sequence: CDR1 SGHRS, CDR2 YFSETQ. V was clipped by 3 bases and J by 2 bases, with 9 bases between them. CDR3 length: 13 amino acids. DNA for the CDR3: TGCGCCAGCAGCTGGGACAAAACCTACGAGCAGTACTTC. Protein sequence: CASSWDKTYEQYF.

CDR3 region: CASSLDYRDYGYTF. CDR3 bases: TGTGCCAGCAGCTTAGATTACAGGGACTATGGCTACACCTTC. This chain uses TRBV7-2 with TRBJ1-2; tentatively, D is TRBD1 (6 bases). This CDR3 has 14 residues. The germline V and J ends were trimmed by 1 base and 3 bases, with 9 bases remaining between them. Germline V gives CDR1 SGHTA, CDR2 FQGNSA.

The chain recombines TRBV5-6 with TRBJ2-2; TRBD2 agrees at 7 bases. Germline V CDR1 and CDR2: SGHDT, YYEEEE. The CDR3 sequence is 13 residues long. Trimming removed 6 bases from V and 7 bases from J; junction bases left unmatched: 6. CDR3 sequence reads: CASIREGFGELFF. The CDR3 nucleotides are TGTGCCAGCATAAGGGAGGGGTTCGGGGAGCTGTTTTTT.

The chain has TRBV1 and TRBJ1-4; TRBD1 is the table's D call, not checked against the DNA. TRBV1 is annotated as a pseudogene. This CDR3 contains 17 residues. The CDR3: CTSSQAPTGGVNEKLFF. In DNA form, the CDR3 reads TGCACCAGCAGCCAAGCCCCGACAGGGGGCGTTAATGAAAAACTGTTTTTT.

The V and J genes are TRBV10-3 and TRBJ2-3; 8 bases fit TRBD2. The V segment lost 6 bases and the J segment 2 bases; nucleotides outside the gene matches: 4. Germline CDR1 reads ENHRY; CDR2 reads SYGVKD. The CDR3 extends over 14 amino acids. The CDR3 is CAIRVAGNTDTQYF. The CDR3 nucleotides read TGTGCCATCAGAGTAGCGGGGAACACAGATACGCAGTATTTT.

The chain carries TRBV5-1 and TRBJ2-5, with D possibly TRBD2 on 5 matching bases. CDR1 and CDR2 (germline): SGHRS, YFSETQ. The CDR3 loop spans 14 amino acids. Deletions cut 0 bases from V and 5 bases from J, with 11 bases between. The CDR3 reads CASSLAPGGETQYF. In DNA form, the CDR3 reads TGCGCCAGCAGCTTGGCCCCAGGCGGGGAGACCCAGTACTTC.

The chain has TRBV10-3 and TRBJ2-1; D possibly corresponds to TRBD2 (6 bases). The V gene's germline CDR1 is ENHRY and CDR2 SYGVKD. Trimming took 0 bases from V and 8 from J, leaving 14 bases between them. The CDR3 is made up of 15 amino acids. The CDR3 spells CAISESAPGGDEQFF. Here the CDR3 DNA reads TGTGCCATCAGTGAGTCTGCCCCCGGAGGGGATGAGCAGTTCTTC.

V usage is TRBV19 and J usage is TRBJ1-6; TRBD1 aligns across 10 bases. J gave up 10 bases and V 4 bases, and 7 bases lay outside the gene matches. Germline V CDR1 and CDR2: LNHDA, SQIVND (reference sequence). CDR3 size: 15 residues. The CDR3 loop is CASSRTGTGASPLHF. The CDR3 region has the DNA TGTGCCAGTAGTAGAACCGGGACAGGGGCCTCACCCCTCCACTTT. The full variable domain, completed using reference TRBV19 and TRBJ1-6, is DGGITQSPKYLFRKEGQNVTLSCEQNLNHDAMYWYRQDPGQGLRLIYYSQIVNDFQKGDIAEGYSVSREKKESFPLTVTSAQKNPTAFYLCASSRTGTGASPLHFGNGTRLTVT.

This clone was observed once. This chain connects TRBV5-6 to TRBJ2-7; 8 nucleotides agree with TRBD2. The germline gives CDR1 SGHDT, CDR2 YYEEEE. After removal of 5 bases from V and 3 bases from J, the junction contained 4 bases not matched to a gene. CDR3 length: 13 amino acids. CDR3 nucleotides: TGTGCCAGCAGGCTAGCGGGCTACTACGAGCAGTACTTC. It yields the protein CASRLAGYYEQYF.

The chain uses TRBV2 and TRBJ2-7, with TRBD2 matching over 7 bases. Germline CDR1 is SNHLY and CDR2 is FYNNEI. The J segment lost 0 bases and the V segment lost 0 bases, leaving 2 bases of the junction unmatched. This CDR3 region has 15 residues. The CDR3 here is CASSEAWTSSYEQYF. The DNA of the CDR3 is TGTGCCAGCAGTGAAGCATGGACTAGCTCCTACGAGCAGTACTTC. The variable domain in full, completed from reference TRBV2 and TRBJ2-7, reads EPEVTQTPSHQVTQMGQEVILRCVPISNHLYFYWYRQILGQKVEFLVSFYNNEISEKSEIFDDQFSVERPDGSNFTLKIRSTKLEDSAMYFCASSEAWTSSYEQYFGPGTRLTVT.

The gene calls are TRBV29-1 and TRBJ1-5; D is uncertain. The V end lost 0 bases, the J end lost 2 bases, and 8 bases lay between the germline ends. The CDR3 length is 14 residues. Looked up from germline, CDR1 is SQVTM and CDR2 is ANQGSEA. This chain's CDR3 is CSVEEGGGNQPQHF. DNA of the CDR3: TGCAGCGTTGAAGAGGGAGGTGGCAATCAGCCCCAGCATTTT.

The chain recombines TRBV7-2 with TRBJ2-5; maybe TRBD2 (5 bases). Trimming removed 5 bases from V and 4 bases from J, with 11 bases in between. The CDR3 covers 13 residues. Germline loops: CDR1 SGHTA, CDR2 FQGNSA. The CDR3 region is CASSPPLGETQYF. In DNA form, the CDR3 reads TGTGCCAGCAGCCCCCCACTAGGAGAGACCCAGTACTTC.